Detailed here is one T cell receptor beta chain. Its antigen remains unidentified. The data are from a study of metastatic and nonmetastatic thyroid tumors. Turning to the study itself: Thyroid patients, malignant and benign, had repertoires compared across blood and tumor or nodule tissue.

Until they underwent thyroid surgery, no patient had received any treatment. Under the authors' procedure: What underpinned the distant-metastasis classifier for papillary thyroid cancer was the set of CDR3 differences across clinicopathological groups. Through MiXCR, TCRdb re-clonotyped the PCR reads. TCRdb's processing, not the authors', yielded these V and J calls. This sample has roughly 15,000 clones, with 15% to 20% found just once. General study results and limits: In blood and tumor, TCR beta diversity was reportedly significantly higher in malignant thyroid tumors than in benign nodules.

The CDR3 is made up of 13 amino acids. Germline CDR1 reads DFQATT; CDR2 reads SNEGSKA (reference sequence). The chain links TRBV20-1 to TRBJ2-7, with D unresolved. This receptor was taken from a female donor with papillary thyroid cancer or a benign thyroid nodule (not recorded which). Some clones in this sample may be carry-over from other donors' samples. Sequenced input: blood. CDR3 in amino acids: CITRRTEPCEQYF. The CDR3 region has the DNA TGCATCACCCGCCGGACGGAACCCTGCGAGCAGTACTTC.